The rows below give T cell receptor beta chains drawn from one sample of a study of blood T cell repertoires in COVID-19. Data came from immunoSEQ multiplex PCR; TCRdb stores just in-frame clones and leaves some out. The table records 190,000 or so clones, around 90% of them present only once. The sample was peripheral blood. These receptors came from a man aged 35 to 55 with active or convalescent COVID-19. CDR3s include the opening cysteine and the closing phenylalanine or tryptophan. D genes are given only for firm matches. Clone size, where shown, is once, few, many, or a class for clones that have expanded.

abundance,j_gene,d_gene,v_gene,CDR3aa,CDR3nt
.,TRBJ2-1,.,TRBV30,CAWSRGSSYNEQFF,TGTGCCTGGAGCCGAGGGTCTTCCTACAATGAGCAGTTCTTC
.,TRBJ2-7,.,TRBV25-1,CASSSPQISYEQYF,TGTGCCAGCAGCAGTCCTCAGATCTCCTACGAGCAGTACTTC
.,TRBJ2-7,TRBD1,TRBV9,CASSISGTGGFEQYF,TGTGCCAGCAGCATCTCCGGGACAGGGGGCTTCGAGCAGTACTTC
few,TRBJ1-5,.,TRBV28,CASSPIDSLPPMSNQPQHF,TGTGCCAGCAGTCCCATTGACAGCCTGCCCCCAATGAGCAATCAGCCCCAGCATTTT
once,TRBJ1-2,.,TRBV6-5,CASSLGGADGYTF,TGTGCCAGCAGTTTAGGGGGGGCCGATGGCTACACCTTC
.,TRBJ1-1,.,TRBV27,CASTGIVGTEAFF,TGTGCCAGCACAGGAATTGTAGGCACTGAAGCTTTCTTT
.,TRBJ2-2,.,TRBV5-1,CASSSYGELFF,TGCGCCAGCAGCTCGTATGGGGAGCTGTTTTTT
.,TRBJ1-5,.,TRBV6-5,CASSYSRNQPQHF,TGTGCCAGCAGTTACTCGAGGAATCAGCCCCAGCATTTT
.,TRBJ2-1,TRBD2,TRBV2,CASFSSGGSEQFF,TGTGCCAGCTTCTCTAGCGGGGGGAGTGAGCAGTTCTTC
.,TRBJ1-6,TRBD1,TRBV25-1,CASRTRDRVNSPLHF,TGTGCCAGCAGAACCCGGGACAGGGTTAATTCACCCCTCCACTTT
.,TRBJ1-2,.,TRBV29-1,CSVADLLYGYTF,TGCAGCGTAGCGGACCTTCTCTATGGCTACACCTTC
.,TRBJ1-5,TRBD1,TRBV10-3,CAISELLTGDQPQHF,TGTGCCATCAGTGAATTACTGACAGGGGATCAGCCCCAGCATTTT
.,TRBJ1-5,.,TRBV2,CASSEGTPLSNQPQHF,TGTGCCAGCAGTGAAGGGACACCGCTTAGCAATCAGCCCCAGCATTTT
.,TRBJ1-6,.,TRBV7-9,CASSLNQRNSPLHF,TGTGCCAGCAGCTTAAACCAGCGCAATTCACCCCTCCACTTT
.,TRBJ2-3,.,TRBV4-1,CASSQGPGKTDTQYF,TGCGCCAGCAGCCAAGGGCCAGGGAAGACAGATACGCAGTATTTT
.,TRBJ1-6,.,TRBV29-1,CSVADRDTYSPLHF,TGCAGCGTCGCCGATCGGGACACCTATTCACCCCTCCACTTT
.,TRBJ1-1,TRBD1,TRBV20-1,CSASRDRGSEAFF,TGCAGTGCTAGTCGGGACAGGGGATCTGAAGCTTTCTTT
few,TRBJ2-7,TRBD2,TRBV3-1/TRBV3-2,CASSQIPYVTSFFYEQYF,TGTGCCAGCAGCCAAATCCCCTATGTGACTAGCTTTTTCTACGAGCAGTACTTC
.,TRBJ1-2,TRBD1,TRBV7-2,CASSFSGTGNYGYTF,TGTGCCAGCAGCTTTTCGGGGACAGGAAACTATGGCTACACCTTC
.,TRBJ1-2,.,TRBV4-1,CASSTGDYVGDYGYTF,TGCGCCAGCAGCACGGGAGACTATGTCGGGGACTATGGCTACACCTTC
.,TRBJ2-2,.,TRBV9,CASSVGGNGGPDGELFF,TGTGCCAGCAGCGTGGGAGGGAACGGGGGGCCCGACGGGGAGCTGTTTTTT
.,TRBJ2-2,.,TRBV7-3,CASSLLLGARELFF,TGTGCCAGCAGCCTACTACTGGGGGCCCGGGAGCTGTTTTTT
once,TRBJ2-5,.,TRBV3-1/TRBV3-2,CASSPPNRVFQETQYF,TGTGCCAGCAGCCCCCCCAACAGGGTGTTCCAAGAGACCCAGTACTTC
.,TRBJ2-3,TRBD2,TRBV6-2/TRBV6-3,CASSYPFGLAGADTQYF,TGTGCCAGCAGTTACCCCTTCGGACTAGCGGGGGCTGATACGCAGTATTTT
once,TRBJ1-3,.,TRBV9,CASSVASTSGNTIYF,TGTGCCAGCAGCGTAGCTAGTACCTCTGGAAACACCATATATTTT
.,TRBJ2-7,TRBD1,TRBV29-1,CSGKGQGDEQYF,TGCAGCGGCAAGGGACAGGGGGACGAGCAGTACTTC
.,TRBJ2-2,.,TRBV27,CASGSEGGTGELFF,TGTGCCAGCGGATCCGAGGGAGGCACCGGGGAGCTGTTTTTT
.,TRBJ1-4,.,TRBV29-1,CSGGPAGNEKLFF,TGCAGCGGGGGACCGGCGGGTAATGAAAAACTGTTTTTT
.,TRBJ2-7,.,TRBV5-1,CASSLGWGSSEQYF,TGCGCCAGCAGCTTGGGATGGGGCTCGTCCGAGCAGTACTTC
.,TRBJ1-2,.,TRBV2,CASSEAWGPVNGYTF,TGTGCCAGCAGTGAAGCTTGGGGCCCTGTGAATGGCTACACCTTC
.,TRBJ1-6,.,TRBV6-5,CASNTGNNSPLHF,TGTGCCAGCAATACAGGCAATAATTCACCCCTCCACTTT
.,TRBJ1-1,TRBD1,TRBV5-1,CASIAGTGDTEAFF,TGCGCCAGCATCGCCGGGACAGGGGACACTGAAGCTTTCTTT
.,TRBJ2-7,TRBD1,TRBV6-6,CASSRQGATTGEQYF,TGTGCCAGCAGTCGACAGGGGGCAACTACTGGCGAGCAGTACTTC
.,TRBJ1-2,.,TRBV11-2,CASSSLAAGARGYTF,TGTGCCAGCAGCTCCCTCGCTGCAGGGGCGCGGGGCTACACCTTC
.,TRBJ2-5,.,TRBV27,CASQGLSGTQYF,TGTGCCAGCCAGGGCCTCTCCGGGACCCAGTACTTC
.,TRBJ1-4,TRBD1,TRBV6-1,CASSEGGQGGEKLFF,TGTGCCAGCAGTGAAGGGGGACAGGGCGGAGAAAAACTGTTTTTT
.,TRBJ1-5,.,TRBV27,CASSLTGGGYSNQPQHF,TGTGCCAGCAGTTTAACAGGCGGGGGTTATAGCAATCAGCCCCAGCATTTT
.,TRBJ1-3,TRBD1,TRBV19,CASSTRGLKTF,TGTGCCAGTAGTACCAGGGGGCTTAAGACTTTT
.,TRBJ2-7,.,TRBV5-4,CASSRGGQGKTDSYEQYF,TGTGCCAGCAGCCGGGGGGGACAGGGTAAAACGGATTCCTACGAGCAGTACTTC
.,TRBJ2-3,.,TRBV29-1,CSVVREHFLSDTQYF,TGCAGCGTTGTCAGGGAACATTTTTTGTCGGATACGCAGTATTTT
.,TRBJ1-2,.,TRBV4-2,CASSQDSGVGGYTF,TGTGCCAGCAGCCAAGATTCGGGAGTAGGGGGCTACACCTTC
.,TRBJ1-4,.,TRBV7-8,CASSLARQTNEKLFF,TGTGCCAGCAGCTTAGCGCGGCAGACTAATGAAAAACTGTTTTTT
.,TRBJ1-1,.,TRBV4-2,CASSQDRSMTEAFF,TGTGCCAGCAGCCAAGACAGGTCGATGACTGAAGCTTTCTTT
.,TRBJ2-7,.,TRBV4-1,CASSQGGDSYEQYF,TGCGCCAGCAGCCAAGGGGGGGACTCCTACGAGCAGTACTTC
.,TRBJ1-3,.,TRBV7-8,CASSYYWGGEEAIYF,TGTGCCAGCAGCTACTATTGGGGAGGGGAGGAGGCCATATATTTT
once,TRBJ2-5,.,TRBV12-5,CASGLAVAGWEETQYF,TGTGCTAGTGGTTTGGCCGTGGCGGGGTGGGAGGAGACCCAGTACTTC
.,TRBJ1-4,.,TRBV7-6,CASSLEGVTNEKLFF,TGTGCCAGCAGCTTAGAGGGGGTGACTAATGAAAAACTGTTTTTT
.,TRBJ2-7,.,TRBV3-1/TRBV3-2,CASSSRGSSYEQYF,TGTGCCAGCAGCTCCCGTGGGAGCTCCTACGAGCAGTACTTC